The clone carrying this T cell receptor beta chain was counted between two and nine times. The antigen remains unidentified. The data stem from a study of T cell responses to AZD1222 COVID-19 vaccine. Germline V gene data show CDR1 as MNHEY and CDR2 as SVGEGT. The CDR3 has 18 residues. Trimming removed 0 bases from V and 5 bases from J; junction bases left unmatched: 7. Profiling relied on immunoSEQ multiplex PCR, and the TCRdb table lists in-frame clones only, not all of them. Counted here are about 130,000 clones, approximately 88% occurring once; the ten biggest clones make up about 6%. Study-wide findings and caveats: Receipt of two AZD1222 doses was followed by a rise in Spike-specific TCR breadth and depth.

This receptor was taken from an adult in good health. The J gene is TRBJ2-1, the V gene TRBV6-2 or TRBV6-3; 13 nucleotides align to TRBD2. The sequenced sample was peripheral blood, obtained on day 0 of AZD1222 vaccination. The CDR3 reads CASSYSSPLAGGNNEQFF. CDR3 nucleotides: TGTGCCAGCAGTTACTCTTCCCCACTAGCGGGGGGGAACAATGAGCAGTTCTTC.